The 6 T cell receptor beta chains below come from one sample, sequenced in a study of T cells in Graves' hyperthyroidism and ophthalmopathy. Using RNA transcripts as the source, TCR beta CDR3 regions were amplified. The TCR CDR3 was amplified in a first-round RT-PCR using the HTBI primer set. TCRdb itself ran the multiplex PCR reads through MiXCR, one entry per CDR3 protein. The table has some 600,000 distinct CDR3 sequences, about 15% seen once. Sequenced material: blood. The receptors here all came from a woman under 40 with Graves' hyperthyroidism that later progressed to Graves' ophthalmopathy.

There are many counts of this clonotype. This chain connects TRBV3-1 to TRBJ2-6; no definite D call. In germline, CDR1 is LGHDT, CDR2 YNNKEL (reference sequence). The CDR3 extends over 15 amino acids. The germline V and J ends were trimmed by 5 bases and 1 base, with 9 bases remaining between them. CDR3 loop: CASSITLSGANVLTF. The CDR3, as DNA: TGTGCCAGCAGCATTACCCTTTCTGGGGCCAACGTCCTGACTTTC.

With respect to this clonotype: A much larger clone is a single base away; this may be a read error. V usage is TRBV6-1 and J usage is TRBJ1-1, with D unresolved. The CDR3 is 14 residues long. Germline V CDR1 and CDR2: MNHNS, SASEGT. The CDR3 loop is CASGEVEVNTEAFF. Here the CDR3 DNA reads TGTGCCAGCGGTGAAGTGGAGGTGAACACTGAAGCTTTCTTT.

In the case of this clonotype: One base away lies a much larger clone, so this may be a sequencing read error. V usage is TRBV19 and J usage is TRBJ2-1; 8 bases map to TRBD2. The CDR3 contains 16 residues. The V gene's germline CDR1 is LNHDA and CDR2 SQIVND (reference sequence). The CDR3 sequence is CASSIGNPGGDNQQFF. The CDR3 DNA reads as TGTGCCAGTAGTATAGGAAACCCGGGGGGGGACAATCAGCAGTTCTTC.

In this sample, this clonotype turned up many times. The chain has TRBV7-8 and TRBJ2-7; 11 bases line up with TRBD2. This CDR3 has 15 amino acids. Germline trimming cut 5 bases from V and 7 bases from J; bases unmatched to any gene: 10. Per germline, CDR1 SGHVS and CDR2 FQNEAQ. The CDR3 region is CASSPPLAGEGEQYF. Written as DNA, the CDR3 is TGTGCCAGCAGCCCTCCACTAGCGGGAGAGGGAGAGCAGTACTTC. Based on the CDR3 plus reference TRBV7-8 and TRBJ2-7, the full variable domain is GAGVSQSPRYKVAKRGQDVALRCDPISGHVSLFWYQQALGQGPEFLTYFQNEAQLDKSGLPSDRFFAERPEGSVSTLKIQRTQQEDSAVYLCASSPPLAGEGEQYFGPGTRLTVT.

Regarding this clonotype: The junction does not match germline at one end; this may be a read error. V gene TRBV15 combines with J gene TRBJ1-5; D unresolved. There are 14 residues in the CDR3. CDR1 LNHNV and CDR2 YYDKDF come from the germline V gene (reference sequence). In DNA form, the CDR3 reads TGTGCCGCCAGCAGAGCGGACCCCAATCAGCCCCAGCATTTT. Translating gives CAASRADPNQPQHF.

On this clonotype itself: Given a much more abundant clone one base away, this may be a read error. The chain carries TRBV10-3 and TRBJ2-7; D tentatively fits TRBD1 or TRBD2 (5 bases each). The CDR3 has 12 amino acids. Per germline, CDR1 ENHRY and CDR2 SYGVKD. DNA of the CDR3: TGTGCCATCTCCTCAGGGAGCTACGGGCAGTACTTC. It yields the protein CAISSGSYGQYF.